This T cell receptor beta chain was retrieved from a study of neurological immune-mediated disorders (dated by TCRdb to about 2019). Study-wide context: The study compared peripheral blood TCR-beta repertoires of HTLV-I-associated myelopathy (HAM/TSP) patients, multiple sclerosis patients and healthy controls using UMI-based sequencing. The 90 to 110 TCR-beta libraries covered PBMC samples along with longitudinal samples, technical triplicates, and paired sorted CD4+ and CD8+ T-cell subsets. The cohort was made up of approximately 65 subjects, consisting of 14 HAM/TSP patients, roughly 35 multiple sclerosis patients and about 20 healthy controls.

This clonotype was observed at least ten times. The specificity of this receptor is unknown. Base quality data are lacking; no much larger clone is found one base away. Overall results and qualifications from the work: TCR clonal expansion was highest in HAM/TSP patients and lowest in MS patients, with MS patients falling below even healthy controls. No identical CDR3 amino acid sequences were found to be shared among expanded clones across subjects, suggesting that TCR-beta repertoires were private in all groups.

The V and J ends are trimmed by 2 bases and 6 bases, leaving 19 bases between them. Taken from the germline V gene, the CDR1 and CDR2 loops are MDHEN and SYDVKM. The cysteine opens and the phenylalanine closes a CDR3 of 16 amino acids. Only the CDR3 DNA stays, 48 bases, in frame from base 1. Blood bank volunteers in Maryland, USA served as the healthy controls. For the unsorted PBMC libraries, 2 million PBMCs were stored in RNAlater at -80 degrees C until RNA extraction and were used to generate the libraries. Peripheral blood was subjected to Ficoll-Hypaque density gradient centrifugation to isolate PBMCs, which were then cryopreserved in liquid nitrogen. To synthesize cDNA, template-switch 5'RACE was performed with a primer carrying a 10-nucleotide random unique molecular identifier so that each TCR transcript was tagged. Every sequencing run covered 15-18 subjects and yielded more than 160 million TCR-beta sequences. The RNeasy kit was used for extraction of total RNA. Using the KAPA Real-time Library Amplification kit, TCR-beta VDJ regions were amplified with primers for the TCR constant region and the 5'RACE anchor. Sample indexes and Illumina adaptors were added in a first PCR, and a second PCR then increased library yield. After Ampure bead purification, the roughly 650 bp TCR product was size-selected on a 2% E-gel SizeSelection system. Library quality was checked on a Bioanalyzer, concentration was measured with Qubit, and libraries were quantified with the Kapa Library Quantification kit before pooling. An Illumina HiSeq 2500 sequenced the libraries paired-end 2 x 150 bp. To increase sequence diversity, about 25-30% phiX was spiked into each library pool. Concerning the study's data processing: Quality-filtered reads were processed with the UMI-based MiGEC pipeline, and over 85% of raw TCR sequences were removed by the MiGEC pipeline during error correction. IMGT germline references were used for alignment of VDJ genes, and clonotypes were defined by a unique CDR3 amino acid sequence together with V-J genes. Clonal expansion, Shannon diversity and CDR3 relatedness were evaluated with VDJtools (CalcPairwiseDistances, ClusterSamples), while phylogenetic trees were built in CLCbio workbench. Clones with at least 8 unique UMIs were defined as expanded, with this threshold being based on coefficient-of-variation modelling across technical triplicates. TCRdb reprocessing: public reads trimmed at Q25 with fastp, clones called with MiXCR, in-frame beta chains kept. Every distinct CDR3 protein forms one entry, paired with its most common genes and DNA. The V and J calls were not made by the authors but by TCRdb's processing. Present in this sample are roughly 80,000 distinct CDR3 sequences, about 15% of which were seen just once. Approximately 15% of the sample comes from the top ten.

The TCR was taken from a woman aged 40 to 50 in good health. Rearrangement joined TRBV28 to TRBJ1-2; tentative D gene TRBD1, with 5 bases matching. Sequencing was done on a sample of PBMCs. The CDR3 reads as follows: CASSLQGAPGRNGYTF. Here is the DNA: TGTGCCAGCAGTTTACAGGGAGCCCCCGGCAGGAATGGCTACACCTTC.